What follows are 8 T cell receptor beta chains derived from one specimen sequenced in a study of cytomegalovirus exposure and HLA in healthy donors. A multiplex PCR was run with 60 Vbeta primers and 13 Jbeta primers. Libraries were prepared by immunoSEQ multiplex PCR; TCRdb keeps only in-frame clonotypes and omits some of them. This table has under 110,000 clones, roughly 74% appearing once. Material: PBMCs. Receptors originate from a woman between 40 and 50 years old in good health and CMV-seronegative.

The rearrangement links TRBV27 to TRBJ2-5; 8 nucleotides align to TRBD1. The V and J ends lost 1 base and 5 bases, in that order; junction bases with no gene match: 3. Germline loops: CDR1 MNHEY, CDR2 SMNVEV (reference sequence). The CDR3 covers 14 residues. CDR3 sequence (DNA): TGTGCCAGCAGTTTATGGCAGGGGGCTGAGACCCAGTACTTC. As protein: CASSLWQGAETQYF.

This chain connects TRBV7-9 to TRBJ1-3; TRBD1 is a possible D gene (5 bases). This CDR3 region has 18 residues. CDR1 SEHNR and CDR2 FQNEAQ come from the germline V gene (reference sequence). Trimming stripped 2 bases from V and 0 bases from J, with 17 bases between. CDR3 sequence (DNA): TGTGCCAGCAGCTTAATCGGTCGCGGGGGGATCTCTGGAAACACCATATATTTT. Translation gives CASSLIGRGGISGNTIYF.

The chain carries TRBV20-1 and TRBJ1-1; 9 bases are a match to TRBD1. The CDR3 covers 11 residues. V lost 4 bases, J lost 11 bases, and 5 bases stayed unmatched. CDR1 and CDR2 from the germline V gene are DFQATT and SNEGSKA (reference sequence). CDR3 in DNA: TGCAGTGCTACCCGGACAGGGGAGGCTTTCTTT. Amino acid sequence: CSATRTGEAFF.

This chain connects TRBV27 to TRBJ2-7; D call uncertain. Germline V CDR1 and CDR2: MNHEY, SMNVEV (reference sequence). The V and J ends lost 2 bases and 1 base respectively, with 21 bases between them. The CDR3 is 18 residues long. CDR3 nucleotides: TGTGCCAGCAGTTTAAACACTGATGCTAGATGGATTTCCTACGAGCAGTACTTC. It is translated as CASSLNTDARWISYEQYF.

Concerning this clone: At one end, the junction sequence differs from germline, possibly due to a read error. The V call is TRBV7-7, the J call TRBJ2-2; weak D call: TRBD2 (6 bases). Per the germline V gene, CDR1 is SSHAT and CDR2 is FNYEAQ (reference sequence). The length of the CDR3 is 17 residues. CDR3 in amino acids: CASSPSEEGLVIGELFF. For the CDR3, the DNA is TGTGCTAGCAGCCCCTCAGAGGAGGGATTGGTGATCGGGGAGCTGTTTTTT.

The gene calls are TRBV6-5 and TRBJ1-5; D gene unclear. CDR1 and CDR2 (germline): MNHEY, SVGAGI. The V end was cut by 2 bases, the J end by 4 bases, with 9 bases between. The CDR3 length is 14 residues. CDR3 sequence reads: CASSYQTNNQPQHF. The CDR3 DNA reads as TGTGCCAGCAGTTACCAGACTAATAATCAGCCCCAGCATTTT.

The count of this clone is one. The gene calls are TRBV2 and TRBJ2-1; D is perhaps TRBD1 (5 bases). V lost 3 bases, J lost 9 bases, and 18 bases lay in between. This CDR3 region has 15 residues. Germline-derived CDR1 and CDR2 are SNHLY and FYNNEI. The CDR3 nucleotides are TGTGCCAGCAGTGAGGACGCGGTAGGGGCTGGTGAGCAGTTCTTC. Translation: CASSEDAVGAGEQFF.

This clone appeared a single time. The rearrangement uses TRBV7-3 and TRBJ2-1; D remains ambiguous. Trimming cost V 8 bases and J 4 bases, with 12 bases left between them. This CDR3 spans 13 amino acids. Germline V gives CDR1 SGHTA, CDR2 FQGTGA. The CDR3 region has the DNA TGTGCCAGCGGAGCAGAAAGTTACAATGAGCAGTTCTTC. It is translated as CASGAESYNEQFF.